A single sample gave rise to the 26 T cell receptor beta chains below, sequenced in a study of cytomegalovirus exposure and HLA in healthy donors. Use of 60 Vbeta and 13 Jbeta primers characterized the PCR. Sequencing was performed with immunoSEQ multiplex PCR; in TCRdb, only in-frame clones are kept and a portion is missing. The table records fewer than 150,000 clones, under 85% of them present only once. Sequenced input: PBMCs. The source is a man aged 25 to 40 in good health and CMV-seronegative.

The chain is built from TRBV6-5 and TRBJ1-6; 9 bases align to TRBD1. CDR3 length: 15 residues. CDR1 and CDR2 from the germline V gene are MNHEY and SVGAGI. V lost 6 bases and J lost 9; bases outside the gene matches: 9. CDR3 residues: CASSRSGDRVSPLHF. The CDR3 region has the DNA TGTGCCAGCAGCCGGAGTGGGGACAGGGTTTCACCCCTCCACTTT.

This clone has a single count. The V and J genes are TRBV6-4 and TRBJ2-1; 9 positions match TRBD1. Germline CDR1 reads MRHNA; CDR2 reads SNTAGT. V dropped 3 bases and J dropped 11; count of bases not matched to a gene: 11. The CDR3 length is 15 residues. The CDR3 sequence: CASSESNRGRVKQFF. The CDR3 nucleotides read TGTGCCAGCAGTGAGTCTAACAGGGGGCGAGTTAAGCAGTTCTTC.

This chain connects TRBV30 to TRBJ2-7; weak D call: TRBD1 (5 bases). V lost 5 bases and J lost 2, with 13 bases in between. Germline V gene data show CDR1 as GTSNPN and CDR2 as SVGIG (reference sequence). This CDR3 contains 13 residues. The CDR3 DNA reads as TGTGCCTGGGCTGTGGGCAGGGCCTACGAGCAGTACTTC. This gives the protein CAWAVGRAYEQYF.

This chain links TRBV5-8 with TRBJ1-2, with 9 positions matching TRBD1. The germline gives CDR1 SGHTS, CDR2 YDEGEE. The CDR3 loop spans 16 amino acids. The junction had 11 bases not matched to a gene; V was cut back by 4 bases and J by 4 bases. DNA for the CDR3: TGTGCCAGCAGCAGCCCTGAGGGACAGGGCCCCTATGGCTACACCTTC. It specifies CASSSPEGQGPYGYTF.

The chain joins TRBV27 to TRBJ1-3; the match to TRBD1 covers 8 bases. CDR3 size: 17 residues. Germline V gene sequence: CDR1 MNHEY, CDR2 SMNVEV (reference sequence). The V segment lost 4 bases and the J segment 7 bases; nucleotides outside the gene matches: 15. The CDR3 loop reads CASSSTAGGGMVNTIYF. The CDR3 DNA is TGTGCCAGCAGTTCCACCGCAGGGGGCGGTATGGTCAACACCATATATTTT.

The rearrangement uses TRBV20-1 and TRBJ2-5; D is ambiguous. CDR3 length equals 10 residues. V was clipped by 6 bases and J by 4 bases, with 6 bases between them. Germline CDR1 is DFQATT and CDR2 is SNEGSKA (reference sequence). The chain's CDR3 is CSADLETQYF. As DNA, the CDR3 is TGCAGTGCCGACTTAGAGACCCAGTACTTC.

The chain carries TRBV10-3 and TRBJ2-7; maybe TRBD2 (5 bases). The germline CDR1 and CDR2 sequences are ENHRY and SYGVKD. The CDR3 runs 11 residues. Trimming removed 3 bases at V and 7 bases at J, with 7 bases between. The CDR3 DNA reads TGTGCCATCAGTGAACGGGGAGAGCAGTACTTC. Translated, it gives CAISERGEQYF.

In this sample, this clone turned up once. The CDR3 coding sequence is TGCAGCGTTGAAGACAGGGGGCCGGGGTATGGCTACACCTTC. As protein: CSVEDRGPGYGYTF. The chain is built from TRBV29-1 and TRBJ1-2, with TRBD1 matching over 8 bases. V shed 0 bases and J 5 bases; nucleotides not matched to a gene: 5. This CDR3 has 14 amino acids. Germline CDR1 is SQVTM and CDR2 is ANQGSEA.

The chain uses TRBV19 and TRBJ2-5; 10 nucleotides match TRBD1. After removal of 4 bases from V and 5 bases from J, the junction contained 7 bases not matched to a gene. The CDR3 contains 15 residues. Germline V gives CDR1 LNHDA, CDR2 SQIVND (reference sequence). The CDR3 loop is CASSTPDRGWETQYF. CDR3 nucleotide sequence: TGTGCCAGTAGTACCCCGGACAGGGGGTGGGAGACCCAGTACTTC.

The chain carries TRBV19 and TRBJ2-2; TRBD2 is a possible D gene (6 bases). V dropped 5 bases and J dropped 4 bases, with 17 bases sitting between them. Germline-derived CDR1 and CDR2 are LNHDA and SQIVND (reference sequence). The CDR3 spans 16 residues. For the CDR3, the DNA is TGTGCCAGTAGTCTTGGGATGGGGCGGGGCACCGGGGAGCTGTTTTTT. As protein: CASSLGMGRGTGELFF.

J is TRBJ1-6 and V is TRBV6-5; D is ambiguous. Germline CDR1 MNHEY, CDR2 SVGAGI. The germline V and J ends were trimmed by 2 bases and 6 bases, with 14 bases remaining between them. The CDR3 totals 16 residues. CDR3 amino acids: CASSYREAPLNSPLHF. The CDR3 coding sequence is TGTGCCAGCAGTTACCGGGAGGCCCCCCTTAATTCACCCCTCCACTTT.

The V and J genes are TRBV6-1 and TRBJ1-1; a weak D match, TRBD1 (5 bases). Trimming shortened V by 7 bases and J by 6 bases, and 15 bases separated the two germline ends. Germline lookup yields CDR1 MNHNS and CDR2 SASEGT. The CDR3 extends over 13 amino acids. The CDR3 region is CASTQGLGAEAFF. In DNA, the CDR3 is TGTGCCAGCACCCAAGGACTAGGGGCTGAAGCTTTCTTT.

This chain uses TRBV19 with TRBJ2-1, with a tentative D call TRBD1 (6 bases). The V gene lost 2 bases and the J gene lost 3 bases, with 11 bases spanning the gap. The germline gives CDR1 LNHDA, CDR2 SQIVND (reference sequence). This CDR3 is 15 amino acids long. The DNA of the CDR3 is TGTGCCAGTAGTATACTGGGGGCAGTCTACAATGAGCAGTTCTTC. Its translation is CASSILGAVYNEQFF. Using reference TRBV19 and TRBJ2-1 for the parts outside the CDR3, the full variable domain is DGGITQSPKYLFRKEGQNVTLSCEQNLNHDAMYWYRQDPGQGLRLIYYSQIVNDFQKGDIAEGYSVSREKKESFPLTVTSAQKNPTAFYLCASSILGAVYNEQFFGPGTRLTVL.

This chain joins TRBV9 and TRBJ2-5; 8 nucleotides align to TRBD2. There are 16 residues in the CDR3. Trimming removed 0 bases from V and 1 base from J; junction bases left unmatched: 5. The V gene's germline CDR1 is SGDLS and CDR2 YYNGEE. CDR3 amino acids: CASSVASTSGQETQYF. The CDR3 nucleotides read TGTGCCAGCAGCGTAGCTAGTACTAGCGGCCAAGAGACCCAGTACTTC.

The chain has TRBV6-5 and TRBJ2-6; D uncertain. The germline gives CDR1 MNHEY, CDR2 SVGAGI. Trimming removed 6 bases at V and 2 bases at J, with 5 bases between. This CDR3 has 13 residues. The CDR3 sequence is CASSYPGANVLTF. CDR3 DNA sequence: TGTGCCAGCAGCTATCCTGGGGCCAACGTCCTGACTTTC.

This sequence joins TRBV7-3 and TRBJ2-3; D perhaps matches TRBD2 (6 bases). The CDR3 is 15 amino acids. Germline V gene lookup returns CDR1 SGHTA and CDR2 FQGTGA. V was cut by 2 bases and J by 7 bases, with 16 bases left in between. CDR3 DNA: TGTGCCAGCAGCTTAGGGGCGGGACCACAGTATACGCAGTATTTT. Translated: CASSLGAGPQYTQYF.

The chain joins TRBV13 to TRBJ2-5; no reliable D call. CDR3 length: 14 residues. The germline V and J ends were trimmed by 4 bases and 3 bases, with 12 bases remaining between them. Germline values: CDR1 PRHDT, CDR2 FYEKMQ (reference sequence). CDR3: CASSSPRSKETQYF. The CDR3 nucleotides read TGTGCCAGCAGCTCACCGCGGTCAAAAGAGACCCAGTACTTC.

The rearrangement links TRBV6-6 to TRBJ1-4; D might be TRBD1 (6 bases). CDR1 is MNHNY and CDR2 is SVGAGI in the germline V gene (reference sequence). The length of the CDR3 is 15 residues. With 2 bases removed from V and 4 bases from J, the gap between germline ends came to 11 bases. This CDR3 is CASSYIAGDNEKLFF. CDR3 DNA: TGTGCCAGCAGTTACATTGCAGGGGATAATGAAAAACTGTTTTTT.

V gene TRBV11-2 combines with J gene TRBJ2-6; D unclear. The V gene's germline CDR1 is SGHAT and CDR2 FQNNGV. V dropped 10 bases and J dropped 10 bases, with 11 bases sitting between them. The length of the CDR3 is 11 residues. This CDR3 reads CATPSLNVLTF. The CDR3 DNA reads as TGTGCCACGCCAAGCTTGAACGTCCTGACTTTC.

The CDR3 is CSVEGRGRSVYGYTF. CDR3 in DNA: TGCAGCGTTGAAGGTCGAGGGAGGAGCGTCTATGGCTACACCTTC. This chain uses TRBV29-1 with TRBJ1-2; D unclear. The CDR3 has 15 residues. Germline CDR1 and CDR2: SQVTM and ANQGSEA. The V and J ends lost 1 base and 4 bases respectively, with 16 bases between them. Full variable domain (missing parts from reference TRBV29-1 and TRBJ1-2): SAVISQKPSRDICQRGTSLTIQCQVDSQVTMMFWYRQQPGQSLTLIATANQGSEATYESGFVIDKFPISRPNLTFSTLTVSNMSPEDSSIYLCSVEGRGRSVYGYTFGSGTRLTVV.

The genes are TRBV7-8 and TRBJ2-6; 9 bases agree with TRBD1. The length of the CDR3 is 16 residues. Germline trimming cut 1 base from V and 2 bases from J; bases unmatched to any gene: 0. Germline V gives CDR1 SGHVS, CDR2 FQNEAQ. The chain's CDR3 is CASSLGDRAGANVLTF. CDR3 nucleotides: TGTGCCAGCAGCTTAGGGGACAGGGCTGGGGCCAACGTCCTGACTTTC.

With respect to this clone: A junction boundary mismatches the germline segment, possibly from a read error. The chain is built from TRBV7-7 and TRBJ2-5; TRBD2 is a possible D gene (6 bases). The CDR3 is 14 residues long. The germline V gene has CDR1 SSHAT and CDR2 FNYEAQ (reference sequence). The CDR3 loop is CASSHAGLQETQYF. CDR3 coding DNA: TGTGCTAGCAGCCATGCGGGGTTACAAGAGACCCAGTACTTC.

V gene TRBV18 combines with J gene TRBJ1-3, with 7 bases matching TRBD1. The CDR3 runs 15 residues. Germline lookup yields CDR1 KGHSH and CDR2 LQKENI. V was clipped by 2 bases and J by 4 bases; unmatched bases: 5. CDR3 in amino acids: CASSPARTGGNTIYF. The CDR3 coding sequence is TGTGCCAGCTCACCAGCCCGGACAGGAGGAAACACCATATATTTT.

The V and J genes are TRBV6-5 and TRBJ2-7, with D uncertain. Trimming removed 8 bases at V and 2 bases at J, with 10 bases between. The germline V gene encodes CDR1 MNHEY and CDR2 SVGAGI. This CDR3 has 12 amino acids. For the CDR3, the DNA is TGTGCCAGCTACAGCCAGACCTACGAGCAGTACTTC. Amino acid sequence: CASYSQTYEQYF.

V usage is TRBV7-2 and J usage is TRBJ2-7; possible D gene TRBD2, 6 bases. CDR3 length: 14 amino acids. Germline assignment: CDR1 SGHTA and CDR2 FQGNSA. The ends were cut back, 6 bases at V and 6 bases at J, with 18 bases in the middle. CDR3 nucleotide sequence: TGTGCCAGCAGACCGGGACTCCGGCGCCGCGAGCAGTACTTC. Amino acid sequence: CASRPGLRRREQYF.

The chain employs TRBV29-1 and TRBJ2-2, with D hard to call. The CDR3 runs 14 residues. Looked up from germline, CDR1 is SQVTM and CDR2 is ANQGSEA. V lost 6 bases and J 5 bases, leaving 16 bases between the germline ends. As DNA, the CDR3 is TGCAGCGTACAAACGGTCTTCGGGACCGGGGAGCTGTTTTTT. Protein: CSVQTVFGTGELFF.